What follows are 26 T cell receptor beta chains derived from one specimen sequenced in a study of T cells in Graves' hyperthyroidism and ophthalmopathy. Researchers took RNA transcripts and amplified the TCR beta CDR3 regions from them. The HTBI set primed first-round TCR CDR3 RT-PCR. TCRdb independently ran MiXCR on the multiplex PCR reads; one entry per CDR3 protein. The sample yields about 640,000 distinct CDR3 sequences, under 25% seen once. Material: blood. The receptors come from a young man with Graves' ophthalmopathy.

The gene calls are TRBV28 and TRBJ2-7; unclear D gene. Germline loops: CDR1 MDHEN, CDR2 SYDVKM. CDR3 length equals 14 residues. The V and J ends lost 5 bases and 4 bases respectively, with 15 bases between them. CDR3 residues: CASSGYPGLYEQYF. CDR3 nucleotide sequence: TGTGCCAGCAGTGGATATCCGGGCCTTTACGAGCAGTACTTC.

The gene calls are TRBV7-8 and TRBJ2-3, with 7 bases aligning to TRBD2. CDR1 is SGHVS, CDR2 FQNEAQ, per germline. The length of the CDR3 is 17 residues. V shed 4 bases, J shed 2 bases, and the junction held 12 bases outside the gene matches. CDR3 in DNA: TGTGCCAGCAGCTCGAAGCCGGGACTATCGGACACAGATACGCAGTATTTT. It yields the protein CASSSKPGLSDTDTQYF.

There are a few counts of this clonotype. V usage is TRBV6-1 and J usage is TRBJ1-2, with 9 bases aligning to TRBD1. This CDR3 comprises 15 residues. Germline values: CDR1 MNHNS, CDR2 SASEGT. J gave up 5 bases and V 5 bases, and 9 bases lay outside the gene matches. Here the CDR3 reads CASSSPGQGRYGYTF. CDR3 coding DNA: TGTGCCAGCAGTTCCCCGGGACAGGGTCGTTATGGCTACACCTTC.

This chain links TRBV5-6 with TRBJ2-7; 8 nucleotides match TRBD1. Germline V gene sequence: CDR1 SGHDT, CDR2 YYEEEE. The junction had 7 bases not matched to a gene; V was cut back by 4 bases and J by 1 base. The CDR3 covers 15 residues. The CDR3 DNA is TGTGCCAGCAGCCCTGACAGGGGTGGATCCTACGAGCAGTACTTC. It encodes CASSPDRGGSYEQYF.

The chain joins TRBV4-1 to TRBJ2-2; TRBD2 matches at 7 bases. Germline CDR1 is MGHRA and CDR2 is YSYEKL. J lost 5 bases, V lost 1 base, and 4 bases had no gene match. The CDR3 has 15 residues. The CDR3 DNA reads TGCGCCAGCAGCCAAGTGGCTAGCGGAACCGGGGAGCTGTTTTTT. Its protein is CASSQVASGTGELFF.

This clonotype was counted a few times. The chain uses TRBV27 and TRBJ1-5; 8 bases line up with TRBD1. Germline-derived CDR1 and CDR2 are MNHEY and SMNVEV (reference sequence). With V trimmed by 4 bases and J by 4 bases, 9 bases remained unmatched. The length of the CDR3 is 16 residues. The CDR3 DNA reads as TGTGCCAGCAGTTCCCAGGGGGCGATAATAAATCAGCCCCAGCATTTT. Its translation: CASSSQGAIINQPQHF.

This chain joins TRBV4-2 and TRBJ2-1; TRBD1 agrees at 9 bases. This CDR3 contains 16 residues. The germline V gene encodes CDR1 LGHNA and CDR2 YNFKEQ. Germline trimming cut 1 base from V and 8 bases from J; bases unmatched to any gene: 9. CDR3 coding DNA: TGTGCCAGCAGCCAAGTCGGAGGACAGGGGCAGGATGAGCAGTTCTTC. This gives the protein CASSQVGGQGQDEQFF.

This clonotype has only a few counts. The CDR3 reads CASSPSGSHTGELFF. In DNA form, the CDR3 reads TGTGCCAGCTCACCTAGCGGGAGCCACACCGGGGAGCTGTTTTTT. The gene calls are TRBV18 and TRBJ2-2, with 9 bases matching TRBD2. V shed 3 bases, J shed 3 bases, and the junction held 2 bases outside the gene matches. Germline CDR1 and CDR2: KGHSH and LQKENI. CDR3 size: 15 residues.

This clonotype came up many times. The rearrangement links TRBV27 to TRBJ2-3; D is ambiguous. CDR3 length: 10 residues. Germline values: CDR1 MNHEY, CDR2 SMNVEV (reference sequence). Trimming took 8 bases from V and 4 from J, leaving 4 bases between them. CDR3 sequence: CASWADTQYF. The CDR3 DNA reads TGTGCCAGCTGGGCAGATACGCAGTATTTT.

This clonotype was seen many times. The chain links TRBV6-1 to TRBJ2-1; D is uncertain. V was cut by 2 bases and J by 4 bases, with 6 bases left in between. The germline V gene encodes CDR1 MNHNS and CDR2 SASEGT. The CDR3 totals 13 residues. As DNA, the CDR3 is TGTGCCAGCAGTGAATCGGAATACAATGAGCAGTTCTTC. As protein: CASSESEYNEQFF.

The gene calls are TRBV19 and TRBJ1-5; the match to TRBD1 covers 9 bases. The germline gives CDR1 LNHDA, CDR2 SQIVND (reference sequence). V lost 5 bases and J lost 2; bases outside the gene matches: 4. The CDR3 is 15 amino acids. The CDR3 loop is CASSRTGDGNQPQHF. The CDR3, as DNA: TGTGCCAGTAGTCGGACAGGGGACGGCAATCAGCCCCAGCATTTT.

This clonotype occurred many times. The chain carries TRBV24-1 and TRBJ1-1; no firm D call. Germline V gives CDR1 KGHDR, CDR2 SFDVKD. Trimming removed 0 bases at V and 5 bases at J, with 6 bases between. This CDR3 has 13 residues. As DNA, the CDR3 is TGTGCCACCAGTGATTTGAGAGGGACTGAAGCTTTCTTT. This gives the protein CATSDLRGTEAFF.

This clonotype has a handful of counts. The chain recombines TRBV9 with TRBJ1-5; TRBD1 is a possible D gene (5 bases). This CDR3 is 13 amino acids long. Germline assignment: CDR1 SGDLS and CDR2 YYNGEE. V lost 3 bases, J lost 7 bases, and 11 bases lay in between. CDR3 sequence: CASSARGDQPQHF. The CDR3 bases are TGTGCCAGCAGCGCAAGGGGAGACCAGCCCCAGCATTTT.

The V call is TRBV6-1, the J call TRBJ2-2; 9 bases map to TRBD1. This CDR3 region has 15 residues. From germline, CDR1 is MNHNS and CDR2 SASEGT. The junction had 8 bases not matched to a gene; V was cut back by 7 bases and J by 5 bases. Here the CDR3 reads CASTPDRGGTGELFF. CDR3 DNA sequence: TGTGCCAGCACGCCAGACAGGGGGGGGACCGGGGAGCTGTTTTTT.

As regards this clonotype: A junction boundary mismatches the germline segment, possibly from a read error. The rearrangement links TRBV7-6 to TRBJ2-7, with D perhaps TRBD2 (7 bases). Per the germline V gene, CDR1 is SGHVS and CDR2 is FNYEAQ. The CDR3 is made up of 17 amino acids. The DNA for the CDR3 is TGTGCCAGCAGCTTAGTGCGGGGGCAAATGTTCTCCAACGAGCAGTACTTC. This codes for CASSLVRGQMFSNEQYF.

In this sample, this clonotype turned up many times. CDR3 DNA sequence: TGTGCCAGCAGTTTATTGGCGGCACCCCTCCACTTT. Translation: CASSLLAAPLHF. V usage is TRBV28 and J usage is TRBJ1-6; the D is unclear. The CDR3 length is 12 residues. Germline CDR1 and CDR2: MDHEN and SYDVKM. Trimming removed 1 base from V and 11 bases from J, with 6 bases in between. Filled out from reference TRBV28 and TRBJ1-6, the complete variable domain reads DVKVTQSSRYLVKRTGEKVFLECVQDMDHENMFWYRQDPGLGLRLIYFSYDVKMKEKGDIPEGYSVSREKKERFSLILESASTNQTSMYLCASSLLAAPLHFGNGTRLTVT.

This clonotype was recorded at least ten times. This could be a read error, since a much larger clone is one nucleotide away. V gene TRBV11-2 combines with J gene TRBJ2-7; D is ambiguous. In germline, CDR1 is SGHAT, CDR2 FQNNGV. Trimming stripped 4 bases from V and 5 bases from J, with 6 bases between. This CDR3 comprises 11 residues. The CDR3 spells CASSSPHEQYF. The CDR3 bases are TGTGCCAGCAGCTCCCCCCACGAGCAGTACTTC.

CDR3 region: CASSKGDGSHEQYF. CDR3 nucleotides: TGCGCCAGCAGCAAAGGGGACGGTTCCCACGAGCAGTACTTC. The chain couples TRBV5-1 to TRBJ2-7, with D perhaps assigned TRBD1 or TRBD2 (5 bases each). Germline V lookup: CDR1 SGHRS, CDR2 YFSETQ. V was pared by 4 bases and J by 5 bases, with 16 bases between. The CDR3 runs to 14 residues.

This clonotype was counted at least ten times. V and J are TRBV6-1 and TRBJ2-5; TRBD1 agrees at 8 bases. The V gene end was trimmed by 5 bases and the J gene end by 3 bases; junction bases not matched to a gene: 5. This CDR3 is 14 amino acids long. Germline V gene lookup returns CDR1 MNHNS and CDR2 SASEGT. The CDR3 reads CASSWGTGEETQYF. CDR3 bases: TGTGCCAGCAGTTGGGGGACAGGAGAAGAGACCCAGTACTTC.

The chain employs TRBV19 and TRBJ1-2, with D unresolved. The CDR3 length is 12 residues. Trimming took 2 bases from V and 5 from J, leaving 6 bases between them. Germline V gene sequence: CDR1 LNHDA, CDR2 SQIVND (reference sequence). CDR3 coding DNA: TGTGCCAGTAGTATAAGGAAGTATGGCTACACCTTC. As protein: CASSIRKYGYTF.

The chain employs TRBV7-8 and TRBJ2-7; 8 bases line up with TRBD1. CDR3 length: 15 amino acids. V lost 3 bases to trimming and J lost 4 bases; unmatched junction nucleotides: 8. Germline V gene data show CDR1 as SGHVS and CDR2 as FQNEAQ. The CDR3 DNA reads TGTGCCAGCAGCTTTAGGACAGGGATGAGGTACGAGCAGTACTTC. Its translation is CASSFRTGMRYEQYF.

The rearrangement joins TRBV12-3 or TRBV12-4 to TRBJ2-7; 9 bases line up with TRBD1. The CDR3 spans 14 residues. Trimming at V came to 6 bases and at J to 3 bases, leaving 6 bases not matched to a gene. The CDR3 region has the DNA TGTGCCAGCAGAGCCGGGACAGGGCTCTACGAGCAGTACTTC. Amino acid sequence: CASRAGTGLYEQYF.

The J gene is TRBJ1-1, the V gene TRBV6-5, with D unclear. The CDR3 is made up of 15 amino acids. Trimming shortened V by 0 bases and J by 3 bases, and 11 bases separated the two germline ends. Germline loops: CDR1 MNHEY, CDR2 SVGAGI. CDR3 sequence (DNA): TGTGCCAGCAGTTACTCGAGTCCCGGGGACACTGAAGCTTTCTTT. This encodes CASSYSSPGDTEAFF.

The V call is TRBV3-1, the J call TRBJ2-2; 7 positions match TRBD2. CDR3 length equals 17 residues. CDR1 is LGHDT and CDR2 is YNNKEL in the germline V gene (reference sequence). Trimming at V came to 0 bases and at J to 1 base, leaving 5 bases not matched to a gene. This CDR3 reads CASSQERLAENTGELFF. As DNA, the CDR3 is TGTGCCAGCAGCCAAGAGCGGCTAGCGGAGAACACCGGGGAGCTGTTTTTT.

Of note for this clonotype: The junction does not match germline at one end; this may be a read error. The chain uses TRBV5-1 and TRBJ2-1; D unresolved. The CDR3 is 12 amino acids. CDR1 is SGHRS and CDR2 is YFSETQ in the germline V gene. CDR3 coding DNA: TGTGCCAGCAGCGTAGTTCAGGATGAGCAGTTCTTC. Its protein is CASSVVQDEQFF. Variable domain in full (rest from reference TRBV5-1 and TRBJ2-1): KAGVTQTPRYLIKTRGQQVTLSCSPISGHRSVSWYQQTPGQGLQFLFEYFSETQRNKGNFPGRFSGRQFSNSRSEMNVSTLELGDSALYLCASSVVQDEQFFGPGTRLTVL.

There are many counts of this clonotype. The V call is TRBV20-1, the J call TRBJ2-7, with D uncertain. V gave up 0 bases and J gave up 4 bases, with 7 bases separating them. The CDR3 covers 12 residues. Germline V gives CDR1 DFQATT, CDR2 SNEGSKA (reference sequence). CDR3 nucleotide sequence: TGCAGTGCTAGAGAGGCCGAGTACGAGCAGTACTTC. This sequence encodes CSAREAEYEQYF.